This T cell receptor (beta chain) was observed in a study of monozygotic twins with inflammatory bowel disease. Study findings and constraints: Researchers reported no repertoire similarity difference between concordant and discordant twins, possibly from limited power.

TCRdb processed the 5' RACE reads again and assigns one entry to each CDR3 protein, with no DNA. This sample's clone table lists some 300,000 distinct CDR3 sequences. With regard to this clonotype: Its antigen remains unknown.

The clonotype originates from a human donor with ulcerative colitis or Crohn's disease, or a healthy co-twin of an affected twin (not recorded which). The sequencing sample was made of blood.

Here the CDR3 reads CASSLFGEAFF. The rearrangement links TRBV5-6 to TRBJ1-1. This CDR3 comprises 11 residues. Germline lookup yields CDR1 SGHDT and CDR2 YYEEEE. Complete variable domain (other parts from reference TRBV5-6 and TRBJ1-1): DAGVTQSPTHLIKTRGQQVTLRCSPKSGHDTVSWYQQALGQGPQFIFQYYEEEERQRGNFPDRFSGHQFPNYSSELNVNALLLGDSALYLCASSLFGEAFFGQGTRLTVV.